This TCR beta chain was identified during a study of graft-versus-host responses after intestinal transplantation. Trimming took 0 bases from V and 6 from J, leaving 5 bases between them. CDR3 size: 12 residues. The germline V gene encodes CDR1 GTSNPN and CDR2 SVGIG (reference sequence). Method: immunoSEQ multiplex PCR; TCRdb's copy keeps in-frame clones and lacks some. The sample gives just over 7,500 clones, about 97% of which show up once; approximately 0.25% is in the top ten. V usage is TRBV30 and J usage is TRBJ2-2; D remains ambiguous. The source is a human patient who received an intestinal transplant, so some T cells may come from the graft donor. The input for sequencing was PBMCs, taken 23 days after intestinal transplant. CDR3 protein: CAWSVQAGELFF. The CDR3 DNA follows: TGTGCCTGGAGTGTGCAGGCCGGGGAGCTGTTTTTT.